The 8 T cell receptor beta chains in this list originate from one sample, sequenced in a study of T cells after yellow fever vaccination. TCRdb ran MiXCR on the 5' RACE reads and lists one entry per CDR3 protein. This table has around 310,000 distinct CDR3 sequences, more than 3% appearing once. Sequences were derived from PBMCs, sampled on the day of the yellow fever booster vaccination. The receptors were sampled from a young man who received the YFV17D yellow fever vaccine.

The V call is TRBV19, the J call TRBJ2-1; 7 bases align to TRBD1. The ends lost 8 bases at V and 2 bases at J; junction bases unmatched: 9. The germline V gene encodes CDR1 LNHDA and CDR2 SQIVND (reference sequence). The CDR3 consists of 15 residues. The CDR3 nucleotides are TGTGCCAGTCGGTCACGGGACAGAACCTACAATGAGCAGTTCTTC. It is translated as CASRSRDRTYNEQFF.

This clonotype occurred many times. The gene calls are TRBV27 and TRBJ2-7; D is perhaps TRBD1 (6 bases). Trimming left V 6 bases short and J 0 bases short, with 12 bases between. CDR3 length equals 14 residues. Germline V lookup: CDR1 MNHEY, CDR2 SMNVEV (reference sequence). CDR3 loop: CASRPGVSSYEQYF. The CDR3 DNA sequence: TGTGCCAGCAGACCAGGGGTTAGCTCCTACGAGCAGTACTTC.

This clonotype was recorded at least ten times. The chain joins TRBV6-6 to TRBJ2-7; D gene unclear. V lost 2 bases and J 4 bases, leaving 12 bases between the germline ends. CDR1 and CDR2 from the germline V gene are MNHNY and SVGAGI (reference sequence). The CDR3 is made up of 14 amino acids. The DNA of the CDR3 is TGTGCCAGCAGTTACAAGGCAGCCCTTTACGAGCAGTACGTC. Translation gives CASSYKAALYEQYV.

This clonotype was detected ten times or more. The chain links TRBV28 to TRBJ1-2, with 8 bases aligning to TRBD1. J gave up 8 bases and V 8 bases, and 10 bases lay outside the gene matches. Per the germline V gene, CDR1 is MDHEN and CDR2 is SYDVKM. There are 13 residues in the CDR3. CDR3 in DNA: TGTGCCAGCCTCCCTTTCAGGGGGCAGGGCTACACCTTC. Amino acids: CASLPFRGQGYTF.

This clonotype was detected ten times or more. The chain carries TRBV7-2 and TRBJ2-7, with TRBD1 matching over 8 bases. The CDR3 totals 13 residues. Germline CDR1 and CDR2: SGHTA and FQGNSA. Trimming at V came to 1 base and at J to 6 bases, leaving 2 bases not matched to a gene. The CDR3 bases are TGTGCCAGCAGCTTAGGAACAGGGGGCGAGCAGTACGTC. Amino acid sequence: CASSLGTGGEQYV.

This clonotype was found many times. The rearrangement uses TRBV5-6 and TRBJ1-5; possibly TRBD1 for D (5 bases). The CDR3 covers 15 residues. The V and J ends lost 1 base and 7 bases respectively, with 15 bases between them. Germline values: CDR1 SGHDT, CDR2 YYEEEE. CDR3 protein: CASSLRRQGGQPQHF. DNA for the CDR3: TGTGCCAGCAGCTTGCGCCGGCAGGGTGGACAGCCCCAGCATTTT.

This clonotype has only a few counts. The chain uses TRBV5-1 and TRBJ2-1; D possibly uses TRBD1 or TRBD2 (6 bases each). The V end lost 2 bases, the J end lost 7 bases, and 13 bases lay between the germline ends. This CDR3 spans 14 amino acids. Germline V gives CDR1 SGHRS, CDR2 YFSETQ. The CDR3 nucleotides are TGCGCCAGCAGCTTCGGGGGCAATTTGAATGAGCAGTTCTTC. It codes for CASSFGGNLNEQFF.

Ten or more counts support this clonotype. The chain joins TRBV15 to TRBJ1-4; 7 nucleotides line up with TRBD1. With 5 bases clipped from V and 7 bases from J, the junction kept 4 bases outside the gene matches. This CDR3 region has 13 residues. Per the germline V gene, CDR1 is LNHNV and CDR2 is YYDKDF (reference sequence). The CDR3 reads CATSDRVTEKLFF. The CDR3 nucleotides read TGTGCCACCAGCGACAGGGTGACTGAAAAACTGTTTTTT.